Listed here are 8 T cell receptor beta chains from one sample, sequenced in a study of identical twins. TCRdb redid the calling of the 5' RACE reads with MiXCR, one entry per CDR3 protein. The data contain approximately 490,000 distinct CDR3 sequences, around 20% of them seen just once; the ten biggest clones take up approximately 0.5%. This same sample was also taken into another study, of yellow fever vaccine responses in identical twins.

The sample was CD4+ T cells sorted from blood. Source of these receptors: a woman younger than 30 in good health.

This clonotype was detected ten times or more. The V and J genes are TRBV12-3 or TRBV12-4 and TRBJ1-1; D remains ambiguous. V shed 4 bases and J shed 1 base, with 7 bases lying between them. There are 13 residues in the CDR3. The CDR3, as DNA: TGTGCCAGCAGTTGGACGAGGAACACTGAAGCTTTCTTT. It codes for CASSWTRNTEAFF.

The chain joins TRBV20-1 to TRBJ2-2; possibly TRBD1 or TRBD2 for D (5 bases each). This CDR3 spans 16 amino acids. The germline V gene has CDR1 DFQATT and CDR2 SNEGSKA (reference sequence). Trimming removed 3 bases at V and 1 base at J, with 15 bases between. CDR3 sequence reads: CSARSMGPVNTGELFF. The CDR3 DNA reads TGCAGTGCTAGGTCTATGGGACCCGTGAACACCGGGGAGCTGTTTTTT.

This clonotype was seen a handful of times. The chain combines TRBV9 with TRBJ1-4; D might be TRBD1 (5 bases). CDR1 and CDR2 (germline): SGDLS, YYNGEE. V was shortened by 2 bases and J by 6 bases, with 11 bases between the two germline ends. The length of the CDR3 is 14 residues. The CDR3 protein is CASSVGQGDEKLFF. CDR3 DNA sequence: TGTGCCAGCAGCGTTGGGCAGGGCGATGAAAAACTGTTTTTT.

This clonotype was picked up a small number of times. J is TRBJ2-5 and V is TRBV5-5; D is perhaps TRBD2 (5 bases). CDR1 and CDR2 (germline): SGHKS, YYEKEE (reference sequence). The V end was cut by 1 base, the J end by 1 base, with 11 bases between. The CDR3 is made up of 15 amino acids. The CDR3 nucleotides are TGTGCCAGCAGCTTGTGGTTAGCGATCCAAGAGACCCAGTACTTC. Residues: CASSLWLAIQETQYF.

Only a few counts were recorded for this clonotype. This chain joins TRBV2 and TRBJ2-2, with D possibly TRBD2 on 5 matching bases. V was shortened by 4 bases and J by 0 bases, with 9 bases between the two germline ends. This CDR3 comprises 15 residues. Germline-derived CDR1 and CDR2 are SNHLY and FYNNEI. This chain's CDR3 is CASSGESPNTGELFF. The CDR3 DNA reads as TGTGCCAGCAGTGGGGAGTCACCGAACACCGGGGAGCTGTTTTTT.

The chain joins TRBV6-5 to TRBJ1-4; TRBD1 aligns across 7 bases. The CDR3 sequence is 13 residues long. Germline CDR1 is MNHEY and CDR2 is SVGAGI. The V segment lost 2 bases and the J segment 8 bases; nucleotides outside the gene matches: 2. CDR3 DNA sequence: TGTGCCAGCAGTTACCGCAGGGGGGAAAAACTGTTTTTT. Its translation: CASSYRRGEKLFF.

The chain carries TRBV4-1 and TRBJ2-7; no definite D call. The V end lost 0 bases, the J end lost 9 bases, and 6 bases lay between the germline ends. Germline V gene data show CDR1 as MGHRA and CDR2 as YSYEKL. The CDR3 has 11 residues. CDR3 bases: TGCGCCAGCAGCCAAGATCAGGTGCAGTACTTC. Its protein is CASSQDQVQYF.

The rearrangement links TRBV20-1 to TRBJ1-4; TRBD1 matches at 7 bases. CDR3 length: 13 amino acids. V was pared by 8 bases and J by 3 bases, with 6 bases of the junction left unmatched. Germline CDR1 reads DFQATT; CDR2 reads SNEGSKA (reference sequence). Here the CDR3 reads CSLSTGSNEKLFF. The CDR3 DNA follows: TGCAGTCTTTCGACAGGGTCTAATGAAAAACTGTTTTTT.